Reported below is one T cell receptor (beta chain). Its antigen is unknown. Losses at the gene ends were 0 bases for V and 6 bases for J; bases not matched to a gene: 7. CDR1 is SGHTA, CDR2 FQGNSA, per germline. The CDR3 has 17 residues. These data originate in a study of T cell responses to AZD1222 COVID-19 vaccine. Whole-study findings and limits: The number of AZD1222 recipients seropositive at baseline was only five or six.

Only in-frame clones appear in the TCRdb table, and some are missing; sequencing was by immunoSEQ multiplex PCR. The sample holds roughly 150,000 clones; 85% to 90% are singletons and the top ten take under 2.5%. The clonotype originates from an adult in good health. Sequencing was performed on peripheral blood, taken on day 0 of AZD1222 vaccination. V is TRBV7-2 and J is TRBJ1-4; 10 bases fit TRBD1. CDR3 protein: CASSLASTGTGDEKLFF. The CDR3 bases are TGTGCCAGCAGCTTAGCGTCAACCGGGACAGGGGATGAAAAACTGTTTTTT.